This T cell receptor beta chain came from a study of T cells in Graves' hyperthyroidism and ophthalmopathy. Findings of the study overall: The model predicted ophthalmopathy a median roughly six months before onset.

Amplification of TCR beta CDR3 regions was performed using RNA transcripts as template. The TCR CDR3 was amplified in a first-round RT-PCR using the HTBI primer set. TCRdb independently ran MiXCR on the multiplex PCR reads; one entry per CDR3 protein. The table includes 250,000 or so distinct CDR3 sequences, 13% to 15% detected once. Uncontrolled infection, other autoimmune disease, pregnancy or lactation disqualified patients from enrolment. Diagnoses were established using clinical symptoms, serum thyroxine and TRAb, thyroid ultrasound and orbital computed tomography. Blood from later-ophthalmopathy patients was taken at first hyperthyroidism diagnosis. This clonotype was recorded at least ten times. Its antigen remains unknown. CDR3 length equals 19 residues. In germline, CDR1 is MNHGY, CDR2 SVAAGI. V lost 4 bases to trimming and J lost 8 bases, with 27 bases between them.

The chain is built from TRBV6-9 and TRBJ1-6; D is unresolved. This clonotype originated in a woman between 50 and 59 years old with Graves' hyperthyroidism that later progressed to Graves' ophthalmopathy. Sample: blood. The CDR3 coding sequence is TGTGCCAGCAGTTTTATTGCCAGCGCCGGGATCCCCTTGGATTCACCCCTCCACTTT. Protein sequence: CASSFIASAGIPLDSPLHF.